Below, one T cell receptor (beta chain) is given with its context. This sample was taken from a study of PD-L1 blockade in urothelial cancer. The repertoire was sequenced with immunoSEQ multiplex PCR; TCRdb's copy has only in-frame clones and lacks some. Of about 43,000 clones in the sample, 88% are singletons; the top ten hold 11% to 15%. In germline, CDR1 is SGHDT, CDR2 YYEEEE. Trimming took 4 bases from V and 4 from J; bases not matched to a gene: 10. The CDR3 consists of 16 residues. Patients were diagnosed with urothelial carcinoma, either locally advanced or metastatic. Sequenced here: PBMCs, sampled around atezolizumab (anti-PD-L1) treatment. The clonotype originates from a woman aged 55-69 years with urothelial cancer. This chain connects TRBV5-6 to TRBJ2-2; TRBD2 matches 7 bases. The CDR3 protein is CASSPMGRVVTGELFF. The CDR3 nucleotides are TGTGCCAGCAGCCCCATGGGGAGGGTGGTCACCGGGGAGCTGTTTTTT.